The rows below give T cell receptor beta chains drawn from one sample of a study of T cell changes during pregnancy in multiple sclerosis. The repertoire was sequenced with immunoSEQ multiplex PCR; TCRdb's copy has only in-frame clones and lacks some. Of roughly 30,000 clones in the sample, nearly 90% were seen once. The input for sequencing was CD8+ T cells from peripheral blood mononuclear cells, taken in the second trimester of pregnancy. The source is a female donor with multiple sclerosis, enrolled in a pregnancy study. The conserved cysteine and the conserved F or W are not part of the CDR3 here. A row's size may be missing; if present it is once, few, many or a size class.

v_gene: TRBV10-1
abundance: -
CDR3aa: ASRKRDNTGELF

v_gene: TRBV27
abundance: -
CDR3aa: ASSRTGSYNEQF

v_gene: TRBV7-9
abundance: few
CDR3aa: ASSPGLAGTTDTQY

v_gene: TRBV27
abundance: -
CDR3aa: ASSLGQVSGANVLT

v_gene: TRBV27
abundance: -
CDR3aa: ASSSDSLGNTIY

v_gene: TRBV4-2
abundance: -
CDR3aa: ASSQEQGAFGELF

v_gene: TRBV9
abundance: -
CDR3aa: ASPGGNGGANVLT

v_gene: TRBV30
abundance: -
CDR3aa: AFRRPDRTFRTDTQY

v_gene: TRBV28
abundance: -
CDR3aa: ASSHRGQPQH

v_gene: TRBV30
abundance: -
CDR3aa: AWMGPTSYEQY

v_gene: TRBV7-9
abundance: -
CDR3aa: ASSLVSTGGSNTGELF

v_gene: TRBV6-4
abundance: medium-sized
CDR3aa: ASSERGGTDTQY

v_gene: TRBV6-5
abundance: few
CDR3aa: ASSYLPGQGTGELF

v_gene: TRBV19
abundance: few
CDR3aa: ASSIGRGASYEQY

v_gene: TRBV20-1
abundance: -
CDR3aa: SHRENTEAF

v_gene: TRBV4-1
abundance: -
CDR3aa: ASSLLSESTGELF